A single T cell receptor beta chain is shown here with its context. Its antigen is as yet unknown. This entry is derived from a study of cytomegalovirus exposure and HLA in healthy donors. Looking at the study overall: A previous analysis identified approximately 110 million unique TCR beta sequences derived from 180 million or so T cells. Caucasian-associated ancestry cluster membership applied to about four fifths of around 400 genotyped donors. Study outcomes and limitations: Some public TCRs appeared in many individuals, while most sequences were rare.

Germline assignment: CDR1 SQVTM and CDR2 ANQGSEA. V was pared by 2 bases and J by 8 bases, with 17 bases between. The length of the CDR3 is 14 residues. Both 60 Vbeta primers and 13 Jbeta primers went into the PCR. This table comes from immunoSEQ multiplex PCR, and its TCRdb copy is limited to in-frame clones, with some not included. The data show approximately 300,000 clones, over 70% seen once. This receptor was taken from a girl aged 2 to 10 in good health and CMV-seronegative. The chain carries TRBV29-1 and TRBJ2-3; tentatively, D is TRBD1 (6 bases). The sequenced sample was PBMCs. This CDR3 is CSVESDRQVTTQYF. The CDR3, as DNA: TGCAGCGTTGAATCGGACAGACAAGTAACTACGCAGTATTTT.